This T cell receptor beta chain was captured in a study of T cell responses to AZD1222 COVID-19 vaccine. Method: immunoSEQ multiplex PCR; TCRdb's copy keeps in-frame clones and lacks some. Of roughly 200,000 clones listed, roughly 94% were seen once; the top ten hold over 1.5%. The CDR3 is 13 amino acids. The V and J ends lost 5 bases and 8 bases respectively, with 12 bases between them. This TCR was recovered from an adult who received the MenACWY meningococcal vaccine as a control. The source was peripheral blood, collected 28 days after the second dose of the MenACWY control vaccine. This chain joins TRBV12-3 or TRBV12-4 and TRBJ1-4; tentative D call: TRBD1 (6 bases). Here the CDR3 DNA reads TGTGCCAGCAGTAGAGGACAGAAGGAAAAACTGTTTTTT. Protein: CASSRGQKEKLFF.